This is a list of T cell receptor beta chains from one sample in a study of OX40 agonist ivuxolimab in advanced cancers. The protocol was immunoSEQ multiplex PCR, while the TCRdb copy is restricted to in-frame clones and leaves out a portion. The sample includes fewer than 45,000 clones, more than 70% of them seen just once. Sequencing used CD4+ or CD8+ T cells sorted from blood, obtained in a trial of the OX40 agonist ivuxolimab. All receptors derive from an adult with an advanced solid tumor such as melanoma, head and neck, liver or kidney cancer. Each CDR3 is given with its conserved first and last residue. A D gene is named only where the DNA matches it firmly. Only part of the rows carry a size: once, few, many, or a class if the clone is expanded.

TGTGCCAGCAGTGAAATGGGGGGGGGTAACAATGAGCAGTTCTTC	CASSEMGGGNNEQFF	TRBV6-1	TRBD2	NA	TRBJ2-1
TGTGCCAGCAGCTTAGGACTAGCGGGAGGAGGCTCCTACGAGCAGTACTTC	CASSLGLAGGGSYEQYF	TRBV13	TRBD2	NA	TRBJ2-7
TGTGCCAGCAGCTTACTAGGGAGTCAAGAGACCCAGTACTTC	CASSLLGSQETQYF	TRBV7-3	NA	NA	TRBJ2-5
TGTGCCAGCAGTTACTCTGGGTATGAGCAGTTCTTC	CASSYSGYEQFF	TRBV6-6	NA	NA	TRBJ2-1
TGTGCCACCAGCGCAGACAGAGTCGTATATCAGCCCCAGCATTTT	CATSADRVVYQPQHF	TRBV15	NA	NA	TRBJ1-5
TGTGCCAGCAGTACACACCCAGGGGCGGGCTACACCTTC	CASSTHPGAGYTF	TRBV27	NA	NA	TRBJ1-2
TGTGCCAGCAGCTTAAGCTGGTCGAACACCGGGGAGCTGTTTTTT	CASSLSWSNTGELFF	TRBV7-6	NA	once	TRBJ2-2
TGTGCCAGCAGTTACAGAGGATACGAGCAGTACTTC	CASSYRGYEQYF	TRBV6-5	NA	NA	TRBJ2-7
TGTGCCAGCAGGAGCGGCGGGGACACCTCGCTCCGTTTT	CASRSGGDTSLRF	TRBV5-6	NA	NA	TRBJ1-4
TGTGCCAGCAGCCGTGGGACTAGCGGGGCCTCCTCCTACAATGAGCAGTTCTTC	CASSRGTSGASSYNEQFF	TRBV5-4	TRBD2	NA	TRBJ2-1
TGTGCCACCAGCAGAGCCGGGACTAGCGGGGTCACAGATACGCAGTATTTT	CATSRAGTSGVTDTQYF	TRBV15	TRBD2	NA	TRBJ2-3
TGTGCCAGCAGTTACTCGACCCCAGCATCCTACGAGCAGTACTTC	CASSYSTPASYEQYF	TRBV6-5	NA	NA	TRBJ2-7
TGCAGCGTTATGACCCGCACCACGGGAGCTTTCTTT	CSVMTRTTGAFF	TRBV29-1	NA	few	TRBJ1-1
TGTGCCAGCAGCCCTTTCGACTACTACGAGCAGTACTTC	CASSPFDYYEQYF	TRBV11-2	NA	NA	TRBJ2-7